The next 17 T cell receptor beta chains were all read from a single sample in a study of post-analysis software for immune sequencing data. Study-wide findings and caveats: TRBV5-6, TRBV5-1 and TRBV20-1 were among five TRBV segments more frequent in patients than controls.

Every TCR beta cDNA library bore unique molecular identifiers. A single record per CDR3 protein comes from TCRdb applying MiXCR to the PCR reads. The table has hundreds of thousands of distinct CDR3 sequences, around 27% seen once. Their specific antigens are unknown. The sequenced sample consisted of blood. The receptors here all came from a girl aged 5-17 years with multiple sclerosis.

The chain has TRBV5-5 and TRBJ1-4; D gene ambiguous. V lost 0 bases and J lost 7, with 13 bases in between. CDR3 length equals 15 residues. CDR1 and CDR2 from the germline V gene are SGHKS and YYEKEE (reference sequence). The CDR3 sequence: CASSLGGGISEKLFF. For the CDR3, the DNA is TGTGCCAGCAGCTTGGGTGGCGGGATTAGTGAAAAACTGTTTTTT.

This chain uses TRBV18 with TRBJ2-3, with 10 nucleotides matching TRBD1. Losses at the gene ends were 3 bases for V and 3 bases for J; bases not matched to a gene: 3. This CDR3 is 15 amino acids long. In germline, CDR1 is KGHSH, CDR2 LQKENI. Written as DNA, the CDR3 is TGTGCCAGCTCACCTAGACAGGGGGCAACAGATACGCAGTATTTT. It yields the protein CASSPRQGATDTQYF.

V and J are TRBV20-1 and TRBJ1-2, with TRBD1 matching 7 bases. There are 20 residues in the CDR3. Trimming removed 3 bases from V and 4 bases from J; junction bases left unmatched: 26. Germline loops: CDR1 DFQATT, CDR2 SNEGSKA (reference sequence). The CDR3 here is CSASRFGGGVADRGPYGYTF. CDR3 coding DNA: TGCAGTGCTAGCCGTTTTGGAGGGGGCGTGGCCGACCGGGGGCCCTATGGCTACACCTTC.

The rearrangement uses TRBV20-1 and TRBJ2-1; 13 bases map to TRBD2. With 5 bases clipped from V and 8 bases from J, the junction kept 6 bases outside the gene matches. Germline CDR1 and CDR2: DFQATT and SNEGSKA (reference sequence). The CDR3 contains 14 residues. CDR3 nucleotides: TGCAGTGCTGATAGGACTAGCGGGAGAGATGAGCAGTTCTTC. Encoded protein: CSADRTSGRDEQFF.

This clonotype was found a few times. V is TRBV7-2 and J is TRBJ1-2, with D unresolved. V dropped 5 bases and J dropped 8 bases, with 15 bases sitting between them. This CDR3 region has 13 residues. Germline assignment: CDR1 SGHTA and CDR2 FQGNSA. In nucleotides, the CDR3 is TGTGCCAGCAGCCCCGGAGGACCACAGGGCTACACCTTC. This codes for CASSPGGPQGYTF.

There are a few counts of this clonotype. V usage is TRBV20-1 and J usage is TRBJ2-3, with 13 bases matching TRBD2. The CDR3 contains 14 residues. Germline CDR1 and CDR2: DFQATT and SNEGSKA (reference sequence). The ends lost 4 bases at V and 4 bases at J; junction bases unmatched: 2. In DNA form, the CDR3 reads TGCAGTGCTAAGGGACTAGCGGGATCAGATACGCAGTATTTT. Translated, it gives CSAKGLAGSDTQYF.

As concerns this clonotype: An end of the junction does not agree with germline; a read error may underlie this. J is TRBJ1-2 and V is TRBV20-1; D possibly corresponds to TRBD1 (6 bases). The CDR3 length is 14 residues. Germline values: CDR1 DFQATT, CDR2 SNEGSKA (reference sequence). CDR3 coding DNA: TGCAGTGCTGGAGATTGGGGGGCCGGATATGGCTACACCTTC. Translation gives CSAGDWGAGYGYTF.

This clonotype showed up just a few times. This rearrangement joins TRBV5-1 to TRBJ2-7; D unresolved. CDR1 and CDR2 (germline): SGHRS, YFSETQ. The length of the CDR3 is 15 residues. V dropped 2 bases and J dropped 0 bases, with 12 bases sitting between them. CDR3 protein: CASSFAQSLSYEQYF. The CDR3, as DNA: TGCGCCAGCAGCTTTGCTCAGTCACTCTCCTACGAGCAGTACTTC.

The table lists this clonotype with many counts. This chain connects TRBV6-5 to TRBJ2-7, with D perhaps matching TRBD1 (6 bases). This CDR3 comprises 14 residues. CDR1 MNHEY and CDR2 SVGAGI come from the germline V gene. Trimming pared 7 bases from V and 0 bases from J, leaving 13 bases between. In DNA, the CDR3 is TGTGCCAGCAAAACAGGGATTAGCTCCTACGAGCAGTACTTC. As protein: CASKTGISSYEQYF.

The V and J genes are TRBV28 and TRBJ2-6, with 7 bases matching TRBD2. This CDR3 is 16 amino acids long. Germline CDR1 reads MDHEN; CDR2 reads SYDVKM. Trimming cost V 8 bases and J 0 bases; bases outside gene matches: 7. CDR3 sequence reads: CASEGGSGSGANVLTF. In DNA, the CDR3 is TGTGCCAGCGAGGGCGGGAGTGGCTCTGGGGCCAACGTCCTGACTTTC.

A few counts support this clonotype. The chain is built from TRBV13 and TRBJ2-7; D unclear. The V end lost 3 bases, the J end lost 6 bases, and 9 bases lay between the germline ends. Per germline, CDR1 PRHDT and CDR2 FYEKMQ (reference sequence). This CDR3 region has 12 residues. The CDR3 protein is CASSLDLGEQYF. Written as DNA, the CDR3 is TGTGCCAGCAGCTTGGATTTGGGCGAGCAGTACTTC.

This clonotype was seen a few times. The chain couples TRBV29-1 to TRBJ2-1; D may be TRBD2 (5 bases). The V end was cut by 4 bases, the J end by 7 bases, with 11 bases between. The CDR3 extends over 12 amino acids. Germline CDR1 is SQVTM and CDR2 is ANQGSEA. CDR3 sequence (DNA): TGCAGCGTTGGCGAGGGCAGGAATGAGCAGTTCTTC. Amino acid sequence: CSVGEGRNEQFF.

This chain links TRBV20-1 with TRBJ1-1, with 10 nucleotides matching TRBD1. CDR1 DFQATT and CDR2 SNEGSKA come from the germline V gene (reference sequence). This CDR3 is 12 amino acids long. V dropped 6 bases and J dropped 11; count of bases not matched to a gene: 9. The CDR3 sequence: CSASRQGARAFF. CDR3 bases: TGCAGTGCCTCACGACAGGGGGCGCGGGCTTTCTTT.

The rearrangement joins TRBV7-9 to TRBJ1-5, with D uncertain. V gave up 5 bases and J gave up 7 bases, with 27 bases separating them. Germline V gene data show CDR1 as SEHNR and CDR2 as FQNEAQ (reference sequence). CDR3 length: 18 amino acids. CDR3 in DNA: TGTGCCAGCAGCCCTCTATCCGGCGGCCCGGAGAAAGAACAGCCCCAGCATTTT. It is translated as CASSPLSGGPEKEQPQHF.

The rearrangement uses TRBV28 and TRBJ2-3; tentatively, D is TRBD1 or TRBD2 (5 bases each). The V gene lost 6 bases and the J gene lost 5 bases, with 15 bases spanning the gap. This CDR3 is 14 amino acids long. Germline loops: CDR1 MDHEN, CDR2 SYDVKM. CDR3 nucleotide sequence: TGTGCCAGCAGGGTAGGGACCCACCGAGATACGCAGTATTTT. The encoded protein is CASRVGTHRDTQYF.

V usage is TRBV27 and J usage is TRBJ2-5; 7 bases map to TRBD2. Matching the DNA end better, TRBJ2-1 makes the J call doubtful. CDR3 length: 14 amino acids. Germline V gene lookup returns CDR1 MNHEY and CDR2 SMNVEV (reference sequence). The CDR3 loop is CASSPAGTGRTQFF. CDR3 sequence (DNA): TGTGCCAGCAGTCCCGCCGGGACCGGGAGGACCCAGTTCTTC.

The sample holds a few counts of this clonotype. The chain combines TRBV20-1 with TRBJ2-3; D remains ambiguous. Germline V lookup: CDR1 DFQATT, CDR2 SNEGSKA (reference sequence). The CDR3 is made up of 16 amino acids. The V and J ends lost 6 bases and 3 bases respectively, with 22 bases between them. As DNA, the CDR3 is TGCAGTGCCCCCAACACAGACCACCTCGAGACAGATACGCAGTATTTT. Amino acids: CSAPNTDHLETDTQYF.